The rows below give T cell receptor beta chains drawn from one sample of a study of T cell responses to AZD1222 COVID-19 vaccine. Profiling relied on immunoSEQ multiplex PCR, and the TCRdb table lists in-frame clones only, not all of them. The table has about 97,000 clones, roughly 88% seen once. Here the sequenced sample was peripheral blood, taken on day 0 of AZD1222 vaccination. All receptors derive from an adult in good health. Each CDR3 is given with its conserved first and last residue. A D gene is named only where the DNA matches it firmly. The size field is filled for only some rows; it gives once, few, many or a size class.

abundance: -; v_gene: TRBV6-5; j_gene: TRBJ1-1; d_gene: -; len: 14; CDR3aa: CASSSPARNTEAFF; CDR3nt: TGTGCCAGCAGTTCCCCGGCCCGGAACACTGAAGCTTTCTTT
abundance: many; v_gene: TRBV5-1; j_gene: TRBJ2-3; d_gene: TRBD2; len: 13; CDR3aa: CASSLEPGGIRYF; CDR3nt: TGCGCCAGCAGCTTGGAACCGGGGGGGATAAGGTATTTT
abundance: -; v_gene: TRBV23-1; j_gene: TRBJ1-1; d_gene: -; len: 16; CDR3aa: CASSQSGDVGDTEAFF; CDR3nt: TGCGCCAGCAGTCAATCGGGGGACGTTGGGGACACTGAAGCTTTCTTT
abundance: -; v_gene: TRBV7-9; j_gene: TRBJ1-5; d_gene: -; len: 14; CDR3aa: CASSILGDRQPQHF; CDR3nt: TGTGCCAGCAGCATATTGGGAGACCGTCAGCCCCAGCATTTT
abundance: -; v_gene: TRBV15; j_gene: TRBJ1-6; d_gene: TRBD1; len: 14; CDR3aa: CATSETGIGSPLHF; CDR3nt: TGTGCCACCAGCGAGACAGGGATAGGATCACCCCTCCACTTT
abundance: -; v_gene: TRBV29-1; j_gene: TRBJ2-1; d_gene: TRBD2; len: 12; CDR3aa: CSANSGWDEQFF; CDR3nt: TGCAGCGCCAATAGCGGGTGGGATGAGCAGTTCTTC
abundance: -; v_gene: TRBV28; j_gene: TRBJ1-6; d_gene: -; len: 14; CDR3aa: CASSQGLGSSPLHF; CDR3nt: TGTGCCAGCAGTCAGGGCCTAGGGAGTTCACCCCTCCACTTT
abundance: -; v_gene: TRBV11-2; j_gene: TRBJ1-5; d_gene: TRBD1; len: 15; CDR3aa: CASSLGTGGREPQHF; CDR3nt: TGTGCCAGCAGCTTAGGGACAGGGGGCCGCGAGCCCCAGCATTTT
abundance: -; v_gene: TRBV5-4; j_gene: TRBJ2-7; d_gene: -; len: 12; CDR3aa: CASSLQGLEQYF; CDR3nt: TGTGCCAGCAGCTTACAGGGCCTCGAGCAGTACTTC
abundance: -; v_gene: TRBV6-5; j_gene: TRBJ1-1; d_gene: TRBD1; len: 16; CDR3aa: CASSFRQGAPNTEAFF; CDR3nt: TGTGCCAGCAGTTTCCGGCAGGGGGCCCCTAACACTGAAGCTTTCTTT
abundance: -; v_gene: TRBV19; j_gene: TRBJ2-3; d_gene: TRBD2; len: 13; CDR3aa: CASSMGLAERQYF; CDR3nt: TGTGCCAGTAGTATGGGACTAGCGGAACGGCAGTATTTT
abundance: -; v_gene: TRBV28; j_gene: TRBJ2-4; d_gene: TRBD1; len: 16; CDR3aa: CASSPGTGVAKNIQYF; CDR3nt: TGTGCCAGCAGTCCTGGGACAGGTGTAGCCAAAAACATTCAGTACTTC
abundance: -; v_gene: TRBV19; j_gene: TRBJ2-1; d_gene: -; len: 14; CDR3aa: CASSIAREAVEQFF; CDR3nt: TGTGCCAGTAGTATAGCGAGGGAGGCAGTTGAGCAGTTCTTC
abundance: -; v_gene: TRBV6-1; j_gene: TRBJ1-2; d_gene: -; len: 15; CDR3aa: CASSELGGGHYGYTF; CDR3nt: TGTGCCAGCAGTGAACTAGGGGGGGGACACTATGGCTACACCTTC
abundance: few; v_gene: TRBV4-2; j_gene: TRBJ2-7; d_gene: -; len: 14; CDR3aa: CASSQGDSRYEQYF; CDR3nt: TGTGCCAGCAGCCAGGGTGACTCTCGCTACGAGCAGTACTTC
abundance: -; v_gene: TRBV2; j_gene: TRBJ2-7; d_gene: TRBD1; len: 15; CDR3aa: CASSERTQGAYEQYF; CDR3nt: TGTGCCAGCAGTGAAAGGACTCAGGGGGCCTACGAGCAGTACTTC
abundance: once; v_gene: TRBV4-3; j_gene: TRBJ2-7; d_gene: -; len: 14; CDR3aa: CASSQEHLSYEQYF; CDR3nt: TGCGCCAGCAGCCAAGAGCATCTTTCCTACGAGCAGTACTTC
abundance: -; v_gene: TRBV7-9; j_gene: TRBJ1-1; d_gene: -; len: 16; CDR3aa: CASSLDRAGRRTEAFF; CDR3nt: TGTGCCAGCAGCTTAGATAGGGCAGGGCGAAGGACTGAAGCTTTCTTT
abundance: -; v_gene: TRBV6-5; j_gene: TRBJ1-1; d_gene: -; len: 14; CDR3aa: CASSYKRANTEAFF; CDR3nt: TGTGCCAGCAGTTATAAACGGGCTAACACTGAAGCTTTCTTT
abundance: -; v_gene: TRBV6-5; j_gene: TRBJ1-5; d_gene: TRBD1; len: 14; CDR3aa: CASRGQRSNQPQHF; CDR3nt: TGTGCCAGCAGGGGACAGCGGAGCAATCAGCCCCAGCATTTT
abundance: -; v_gene: TRBV28; j_gene: TRBJ2-6; d_gene: -; len: 15; CDR3aa: CASGGLASGANVLTF; CDR3nt: TGTGCCAGCGGGGGATTGGCTTCTGGGGCCAACGTCCTGACTTTC
abundance: -; v_gene: TRBV9; j_gene: TRBJ2-2; d_gene: -; len: 16; CDR3aa: CASSVGALGYTGELFF; CDR3nt: TGTGCCAGCAGCGTAGGAGCCCTTGGATACACCGGGGAGCTGTTTTTT
abundance: -; v_gene: TRBV6-1; j_gene: TRBJ1-2; d_gene: -; len: 16; CDR3aa: CASSEAGDPNYVGYTF; CDR3nt: TGTGCCAGCAGTGAAGCGGGGGACCCAAACTACGTTGGCTACACCTTC
abundance: -; v_gene: TRBV4-3; j_gene: TRBJ2-7; d_gene: -; len: 15; CDR3aa: CASSQDRSVSYEQYF; CDR3nt: TGCGCCAGCAGCCAAGATCGGAGCGTATCCTACGAGCAGTACTTC
abundance: -; v_gene: TRBV18; j_gene: TRBJ1-3; d_gene: TRBD1; len: 15; CDR3aa: CASSPAGGNGNTIYF; CDR3nt: TGTGCCAGCTCACCGGCAGGGGGCAATGGAAACACCATATATTTT
abundance: -; v_gene: TRBV12-5; j_gene: TRBJ2-3; d_gene: -; len: 15; CDR3aa: CASRGGMGGSDTQYF; CDR3nt: TGTGCTAGTCGAGGTGGGATGGGGGGTTCAGATACGCAGTATTTT
abundance: many; v_gene: TRBV28; j_gene: TRBJ1-5; d_gene: -; len: 16; CDR3aa: CASSLPEGWSNQPQHF; CDR3nt: TGTGCCAGCAGTTTACCTGAAGGTTGGAGCAATCAGCCCCAGCATTTT
abundance: -; v_gene: TRBV7-9; j_gene: TRBJ2-3; d_gene: TRBD1; len: 15; CDR3aa: CASSVNRGSTDTQYF; CDR3nt: TGTGCCAGCAGCGTCAACAGGGGATCCACAGATACGCAGTATTTT
abundance: -; v_gene: TRBV30; j_gene: TRBJ1-6; d_gene: -; len: 14; CDR3aa: CAWSEQGGGSPLHF; CDR3nt: TGTGCCTGGAGCGAACAGGGTGGGGGATCACCCCTCCACTTT
abundance: -; v_gene: TRBV14; j_gene: TRBJ1-1; d_gene: -; len: 13; CDR3aa: CASSQGEHLEAFF; CDR3nt: TGTGCCAGCAGCCAAGGTGAACACCTAGAAGCTTTCTTT
abundance: -; v_gene: TRBV28; j_gene: TRBJ1-4; d_gene: -; len: 15; CDR3aa: CASRPLGQDNEKLFF; CDR3nt: TGTGCCAGCAGACCCCTCGGTCAGGATAATGAAAAACTGTTTTTT
abundance: few; v_gene: TRBV4-1; j_gene: TRBJ2-7; d_gene: -; len: 14; CDR3aa: CASSQDRGTYEQYF; CDR3nt: TGCGCCAGCAGCCAAGACAGGGGCACCTACGAGCAGTACTTC
abundance: -; v_gene: TRBV20-1; j_gene: TRBJ1-2; d_gene: -; len: 12; CDR3aa: CSASDTAYGYTF; CDR3nt: TGCAGTGCTAGTGATACAGCATATGGCTACACCTTC
abundance: -; v_gene: TRBV5-1; j_gene: TRBJ1-1; d_gene: -; len: 13; CDR3aa: CASSYLLNTEAFF; CDR3nt: TGCGCCAGCAGTTACCTCTTGAACACTGAAGCTTTCTTT
abundance: -; v_gene: TRBV7-2; j_gene: TRBJ2-2; d_gene: -; len: 16; CDR3aa: CASTPGPEYSTGELFF; CDR3nt: TGTGCCAGCACCCCGGGACCAGAATACAGCACCGGGGAGCTGTTTTTT
abundance: -; v_gene: TRBV30; j_gene: TRBJ1-5; d_gene: -; len: 13; CDR3aa: CAWSQERDQPQHF; CDR3nt: TGTGCCTGGAGTCAGGAGAGAGATCAGCCCCAGCATTTT
abundance: -; v_gene: TRBV10-3; j_gene: TRBJ1-1; d_gene: -; len: 12; CDR3aa: CAIRRDTDEAFF; CDR3nt: TGTGCCATCAGAAGGGACACTGATGAAGCTTTCTTT
abundance: -; v_gene: TRBV7-2; j_gene: TRBJ1-1; d_gene: TRBD1; len: 14; CDR3aa: CASSPQGAGTEAFF; CDR3nt: TGTGCCAGCAGCCCCCAGGGGGCTGGGACTGAAGCTTTCTTT
abundance: -; v_gene: TRBV27; j_gene: TRBJ2-1; d_gene: TRBD2; len: 16; CDR3aa: CASSFAGDSSYNEQFF; CDR3nt: TGTGCCAGCAGTTTTGCGGGGGATAGCTCCTACAATGAGCAGTTCTTC
abundance: once; v_gene: TRBV12-3/TRBV12-4; j_gene: TRBJ2-1; d_gene: -; len: 11; CDR3aa: CASCQGPEQFF; CDR3nt: TGTGCCAGCTGCCAGGGGCCTGAGCAGTTCTTC
abundance: once; v_gene: TRBV11-2; j_gene: TRBJ1-3; d_gene: -; len: 16; CDR3aa: CASSLAAGNSGNTIYF; CDR3nt: TGTGCCAGCAGCTTAGCCGCAGGAAACTCTGGAAACACCATATATTTT
abundance: -; v_gene: TRBV5-4; j_gene: TRBJ1-2; d_gene: -; len: 16; CDR3aa: CASSPGGGVAYSGYTF; CDR3nt: TGTGCCAGCAGCCCTGGGGGGGGAGTAGCCTATAGTGGCTACACCTTC
abundance: -; v_gene: TRBV27; j_gene: TRBJ1-3; d_gene: -; len: 14; CDR3aa: CASSNTVAGNTIYF; CDR3nt: TGTGCCAGCAGTAATACAGTAGCTGGAAACACCATATATTTT
abundance: -; v_gene: TRBV29-1; j_gene: TRBJ1-3; d_gene: -; len: 12; CDR3aa: CSVRTERNTIYF; CDR3nt: TGCAGCGTTAGGACGGAGAGAAACACCATATATTTT
abundance: -; v_gene: TRBV7-9; j_gene: TRBJ1-1; d_gene: -; len: 15; CDR3aa: CASSNPLKGNTEAFF; CDR3nt: TGTGCCAGCAGCAACCCGTTGAAGGGGAACACTGAAGCTTTCTTT
abundance: -; v_gene: TRBV5-4; j_gene: TRBJ2-3; d_gene: -; len: 15; CDR3aa: CASSFKVVETDTQYF; CDR3nt: TGTGCCAGCAGCTTTAAGGTCGTCGAGACAGATACGCAGTATTTT
abundance: -; v_gene: TRBV4-3; j_gene: TRBJ1-4; d_gene: -; len: 14; CDR3aa: CASSQGVLYEKLFF; CDR3nt: TGCGCCAGCAGCCAAGGGGTTTTATATGAAAAACTGTTTTTT
abundance: -; v_gene: TRBV12-3/TRBV12-4; j_gene: TRBJ2-3; d_gene: -; len: 11; CDR3aa: CATLVMGTQYF; CDR3nt: TGTGCCACCCTGGTCATGGGTACGCAGTATTTT